One sample yielded the 9 T cell receptor beta chains listed below, sequenced in a study of blood T cell repertoires in COVID-19. Some clones are missing from TCRdb's copy, which holds only in-frame ones; the method was immunoSEQ multiplex PCR. The sample shows over 250,000 clones, about nine tenths of them seen only once. Sequencing was done on a sample of peripheral blood. The receptors stem from a man in his fifties or sixties with acute or convalescent COVID-19.

This clone showed up just once. The chain combines TRBV6-5 with TRBJ1-6, with 9 bases lining up with TRBD1. Germline lookup yields CDR1 MNHEY and CDR2 SVGAGI. The length of the CDR3 is 12 residues. Trimming took 8 bases from V and 15 from J; bases not matched to a gene: 8. The CDR3: CASRDRELLLHF. CDR3 in DNA: TGTGCCAGCCGGGACAGGGAGTTACTCCTCCACTTT.

The V call is TRBV6-5, the J call TRBJ1-3, with a weak D call TRBD1 (6 bases). The germline V and J ends were trimmed by 6 bases and 4 bases, with 13 bases remaining between them. The germline V gene encodes CDR1 MNHEY and CDR2 SVGAGI. This CDR3 has 14 residues. The CDR3 sequence: CASSLQGPGNTIYF. The CDR3 bases are TGTGCCAGCAGCCTCCAGGGGCCCGGAAACACCATATATTTT.

The chain carries TRBV11-2 and TRBJ1-6; the D is unclear. The length of the CDR3 is 14 residues. Looked up from germline, CDR1 is SGHAT and CDR2 is FQNNGV. Deletions cut 3 bases from V and 9 bases from J, with 12 bases between. CDR3 residues: CASSFSGLGSPLHF. The DNA of the CDR3 is TGTGCCAGCAGCTTCTCGGGTTTAGGTTCACCCCTCCACTTT.

The gene calls are TRBV3-1 (or the pseudogene TRBV3-2) and TRBJ2-3, with D possibly TRBD1 on 5 matching bases. Trimming removed 4 bases at V and 4 bases at J, with 9 bases between. This CDR3 is built from 13 residues. The germline V gene has CDR1 LGHDT and CDR2 YNNKEL (reference sequence). CDR3 residues: CASSPRQSDTQYF. CDR3 coding DNA: TGTGCCAGCAGCCCCCGACAGTCAGATACGCAGTATTTT.

The J gene is TRBJ1-2, the V gene TRBV6-5, with D unclear. Germline CDR1 MNHEY, CDR2 SVGAGI. The CDR3 spans 12 residues. V was cut by 8 bases and J by 8 bases, with 15 bases left in between. The CDR3 is CASGQRRVGYTF. The CDR3 nucleotides read TGTGCCAGCGGGCAGCGGAGGGTGGGCTACACCTTC.

This clone was found a few times. This chain joins TRBV12-3 or TRBV12-4 and TRBJ1-1; a possible D gene is TRBD1 (6 bases). CDR3 length: 12 amino acids. Trimming pared 7 bases from V and 7 bases from J, leaving 13 bases between. The CDR3, as DNA: TGTGCCAGCACCCCTGACAGGATTGAAGCTTTCTTT. Translated: CASTPDRIEAFF.

The gene calls are TRBV12-3 or TRBV12-4 and TRBJ2-3; tentative D call: TRBD1 (5 bases). V lost 2 bases and J lost 6, with 6 bases in between. CDR3 length: 12 residues. The CDR3 here is CASSLNRDTQYF. CDR3 DNA: TGTGCCAGCAGTTTAAACAGGGATACGCAGTATTTT.

This clone was seen just once. The CDR3 here is CASSPGTGTGELFF. The CDR3 DNA is TGCGCCAGCAGTCCCGGGACAGGGACCGGGGAGCTGTTTTTT. V and J are TRBV23-1 and TRBJ2-2; the match to TRBD1 covers 9 bases. TRBV23-1 has ORF status, its function being uncertain. The ends lost 4 bases at V and 5 bases at J; junction bases unmatched: 2. This CDR3 spans 14 amino acids.

The chain joins TRBV5-6 to TRBJ1-2, with 9 bases aligning to TRBD1. Trimming removed 6 bases from V and 7 bases from J; junction bases left unmatched: 13. Germline V gene sequence: CDR1 SGHDT, CDR2 YYEEEE. The CDR3 sequence is 15 residues long. The CDR3 reads CASIALQGARGGYTF. CDR3 coding DNA: TGTGCCAGCATAGCTTTACAGGGGGCGCGGGGTGGCTACACCTTC.